This TCR beta chain was retrieved from a study of OX40 agonist ivuxolimab in advanced cancers. General study points: Circulating CD4+ and CD8+ T cells showed clonal expansion by week 6 at 0.1 to 3.0 mg/kg.

With regard to this clone: Its antigen is currently unknown.

Germline lookup yields CDR1 SNHLY and CDR2 FYNNEI. V was shortened by 7 bases and J by 7 bases, with 11 bases between the two germline ends. This CDR3 region has 13 residues. Method: immunoSEQ multiplex PCR; TCRdb's copy keeps in-frame clones and lacks some. The table shows some 44,000 clones, with about 82% occurring only once. This receptor was taken from an adult with an advanced solid tumor such as melanoma, head and neck, liver or kidney cancer. This chain uses TRBV2 with TRBJ1-6, with no clear D. The sequencing here drew on CD4+ or CD8+ T cells sorted from blood, taken in a trial of the OX40 agonist ivuxolimab. The CDR3 region has the DNA TGTGCCAGCATAAGCGAGGGAAATTCACCCCTCCACTTT. Translating gives CASISEGNSPLHF.